The sample holds many counts of the clone carrying this T cell receptor (beta chain). This CDR3 has 16 amino acids. The J segment lost 2 bases and the V segment lost 5 bases, leaving 6 bases of the junction unmatched. Germline V gene lookup returns CDR1 SGHVS and CDR2 FQNEAQ. As for time point: newly diagnosed GD, antithyroid drugs for less than 3 months. Making the TCR library involved RNA that had been extracted from PBMCs. Arm-PCR of CDR3 regions with iRepertoire HTBI primers generated TCR beta libraries. TCRdb reprocessed the multiplex PCR reads with MiXCR, giving one entry per CDR3 protein. The table has around 360,000 distinct CDR3 sequences, about a sixth seen once. This sample was taken from a study of regulatory T cells in long-lasting Graves disease. Separately, the same data were catalogued under a study of T cells in Graves' hyperthyroidism and ophthalmopathy.

This clonotype was obtained from a woman under 30 with Graves disease. The rearrangement links TRBV7-8 to TRBJ2-1; 10 bases agree with TRBD2. The sample was peripheral blood mononuclear cells (PBMCs), taken at new diagnosis, from a patient treated with antithyroid drugs. The CDR3 bases are TGTGCCAGCAGCGTGCTAGCGGGAGCAACCTACAATGAGCAGTTCTTC. Amino acid sequence: CASSVLAGATYNEQFF.